A selection of T cell receptor beta chains follows, all from one sample in a study of patients and donors after allogeneic stem cell transplantation. Using its own MiXCR run on the RT-PCR reads, TCRdb lists one record per CDR3 protein. The top ten hold 6% of the sample, which has some 880,000 distinct CDR3 sequences, about a sixth seen once. The sequenced sample consisted of blood, either unsorted or a sorted T cell fraction (not recorded which). The receptor source for this set is a human donor who was either an allogeneic HSCT recipient or a stem cell or donor lymphocyte infusion donor (not recorded which). It is not recorded whose cells these are; they may come from a transplant donor. CDR3s leave out the opening cysteine and the closing phenylalanine or tryptophan. A D gene is named only where the DNA matches it firmly.

j_call d_call v_call cdr3_aa
TRBJ2-1 TRBD2 TRBV15 ATSSVLAEQF
TRBJ1-2 NA TRBV4-2 ASSQDQTYGYT
TRBJ1-1 NA TRBV5-1 ASRGYLGVGGTEAF
TRBJ2-1 TRBD2 TRBV12-3/TRBV12-4 ASSFGRGTNEQF
TRBJ2-1 TRBD2 TRBV7-9 ASSSSGGANEQF
TRBJ2-5 NA TRBV30 AWSAIGETQY
TRBJ1-1 NA TRBV21-1 ASSNERGQDGL
TRBJ1-1 TRBD1 TRBV2 ATLRDSLMNTEAF
TRBJ2-3 NA TRBV4-2 ASSQAGDTQY
TRBJ2-3 TRBD1 TRBV2 ASSPFSGGSADTQY
TRBJ2-5 TRBD2 TRBV9 ASSATRERLGETQY
TRBJ1-1 NA TRBV7-9 ASSLGFVAF
TRBJ2-3 TRBD2 TRBV29-1 SAAIAGETTDTQY
TRBJ1-1 TRBD1 TRBV4-3 ASSTGTGGDTEAF
TRBJ2-1 TRBD1 TRBV5-1 ASSSSSRGQGEF
TRBJ2-2 NA TRBV7-9 ASSGTWNTGELF
TRBJ1-2 TRBD1 TRBV12-3/TRBV12-4 ASSEHRGGSYGYT
TRBJ1-2 NA TRBV5-1 ASSPSPQGIYGYT
TRBJ2-2 NA TRBV24-1 ATVGSTGELF
TRBJ2-1 NA TRBV4-3 ASSQDPGRTYNEQF
TRBJ2-7 NA TRBV12-3/TRBV12-4 ASGPLSGEQY
TRBJ2-3 TRBD1 TRBV12-3/TRBV12-4 ASSATGSGDTQY
TRBJ2-7 TRBD1 TRBV7-9 ASSLVDRGPYEQY
TRBJ2-3 TRBD2 TRBV5-6 ASSVGTSGTQY
TRBJ2-3 NA TRBV7-9 ASSRPRPGVQGDTQY
TRBJ2-3 NA TRBV30 AWSVSTGTSEA
TRBJ2-3 NA TRBV5-5 ASSSSASTDTQY
TRBJ2-3 NA TRBV21-1 ASSKARAGICTDTQY
TRBJ2-3 TRBD2 TRBV7-6 ASSRPSGPSTDTQY
TRBJ1-2 TRBD1 TRBV12-3/TRBV12-4 ASSSISRGIGYT
TRBJ1-2 TRBD1 TRBV12-3/TRBV12-4 ASSSRDRGRFGYT
TRBJ1-2 NA TRBV29-1 SVPGYT
TRBJ1-1 NA TRBV3-1 ASSQGLEAF
TRBJ2-4 TRBD2 TRBV4-3 ASSQDTLAGDLAKNIQY
TRBJ2-5 TRBD1 TRBV7-3 ASSMTGMETQY
TRBJ2-7 NA TRBV3-1 ASSQTRTSYEQY
TRBJ2-3 TRBD1 TRBV7-8 ASSFDRGDTQY
TRBJ2-3 NA TRBV6-2/TRBV6-3 ASSNDLDTQY
TRBJ1-1 TRBD1 TRBV2 ASKRETGVQNTEAF
TRBJ2-7 NA TRBV7-9 ASSHGDGPAYEQY
TRBJ2-1 NA TRBV2 ASSSEGRNYNEQF
TRBJ2-1 NA TRBV7-2 ASSKLRDWFYNEQF
TRBJ1-1 NA TRBV6-1 ASSGSGYGEAF
TRBJ1-1 TRBD1 TRBV14 ASSLRDRGLAEAF
TRBJ1-1 TRBD1 TRBV19 ASTTGGNRAF
TRBJ2-6 NA TRBV5-1 ASSLVDISGANVLT
TRBJ1-1 NA TRBV30 AWSVAGPGTEAF
TRBJ1-5 TRBD1 TRBV4-2 ASSQGQGGFQPQH
TRBJ2-7 NA TRBV6-1 ASSEGFGIPGYEQY